This record concerns one T cell receptor beta chain sequence. Germline V gene sequence: CDR1 SGHDT, CDR2 YYEEEE. The V gene end was trimmed by 4 bases and the J gene end by 15 bases; junction bases not matched to a gene: 10. This CDR3 contains 13 residues. These data come from a study of control samples from healthy donors and cancer patients. Sequencing used immunoSEQ multiplex PCR; TCRdb keeps in-frame clones, though not all of them. The repertoire has approximately 120,000 clones, 75% to 90% of them found once; the top ten carry 17%. Sequenced input: blood. V and J are TRBV5-6 and TRBJ2-1; 10 bases are shared with TRBD2. The clonotype was recovered from a woman between 50 and 59 years old in good health. The CDR3 DNA is TGTGCCAGCAGCATACCGACTAGCGGGTCTCCGTTCTTC. This codes for CASSIPTSGSPFF.